This TCR beta chain stems from a study of radiotherapy plus CTLA-4 blockade in lung cancer. Study background: Disease control was seen in over 25% of patients, objective responses in around 17%. Study-wide findings and caveats: Alongside interferon-beta, early blood T cell clone dynamics were reportedly the best predictor of response. An expansion of tumor-derived TCR clones occurred in blood after radiotherapy plus ipilimumab.

Sequencing used immunoSEQ multiplex PCR; TCRdb keeps in-frame clones, though not all of them. This table holds about 85,000 clones, about 86% found once. In the case of this clone: Its antigen is undetermined.

Germline V gene lookup returns CDR1 SGHKS and CDR2 YYEKEE (reference sequence). The CDR3 is 12 residues long. J was trimmed by 8 bases and V by 4 bases; bases with no gene match: 3. Those patients who had chemo-refractory metastatic non-small-cell lung cancer were given focal radiation along with CTLA-4 blockade through ipilimumab. The material sequenced was peripheral blood, taken from a patient treated with radiotherapy plus ipilimumab. The chain employs TRBV5-5 and TRBJ2-1; TRBD1 agrees at 7 bases. The receptor was isolated from a human donor with non-small cell lung cancer who had a partial response to radiotherapy plus ipilimumab. The CDR3 loop reads CASSPDRHEQFF. The CDR3 DNA is TGTGCCAGCAGCCCGGACAGGCATGAGCAGTTCTTC.